Listed below are T cell receptor beta chains from one sample, sequenced in a study of graft-versus-host responses after intestinal transplantation. The method was immunoSEQ multiplex PCR; TCRdb's version includes in-frame clones alone and lacks a portion of them. The sample yields about 40,000 clones, under 95% seen once. The specimen was PBMCs, collected 314 days after intestinal transplant. All receptors derive from a human patient who received an intestinal transplant, so some T cells may come from the graft donor. Both conserved end residues are part of each CDR3.

TRBV7-3	TRBJ1-1	CASSLYQGANEAFF
TRBV7-3	TRBJ1-2	CASSSYRDRVAYGYTF
TRBV4-2	TRBJ2-1	CASSQERAGGRSNEQFF
TRBV6-1	TRBJ2-1	CASSASEIEQFF
TRBV19	TRBJ2-1	CASSTLWGLNEQFF
TRBV11-2	TRBJ1-1	CASSFGTDTEAFF
TRBV2	TRBJ2-7	CASKTSGGANEQYF
TRBV6-6	TRBJ1-4	CASSYAGGNPEKLFF
TRBV2	TRBJ2-1	CASSWHTSGANNEQFF
TRBV7-9	TRBJ1-3	CASSSRRPGNTIYF
TRBV6-1	TRBJ1-1	CASSLSRGTEAFF
TRBV21-1	TRBJ2-7	CASSKASRDEQYF
TRBV5-5	TRBJ1-2	CASSSRQGSASYGYTF
TRBV14	TRBJ1-5	CAKNGGGGSPRNQPQHF
TRBV18	TRBJ1-4	CASSPPGDRANEKLFF
TRBV18	TRBJ1-2	CASSPPELHGYTF
TRBV6-1	TRBJ2-7	CASSWWGIMTYEQYF
TRBV5-5	TRBJ2-5	CASSFGVQETQYF